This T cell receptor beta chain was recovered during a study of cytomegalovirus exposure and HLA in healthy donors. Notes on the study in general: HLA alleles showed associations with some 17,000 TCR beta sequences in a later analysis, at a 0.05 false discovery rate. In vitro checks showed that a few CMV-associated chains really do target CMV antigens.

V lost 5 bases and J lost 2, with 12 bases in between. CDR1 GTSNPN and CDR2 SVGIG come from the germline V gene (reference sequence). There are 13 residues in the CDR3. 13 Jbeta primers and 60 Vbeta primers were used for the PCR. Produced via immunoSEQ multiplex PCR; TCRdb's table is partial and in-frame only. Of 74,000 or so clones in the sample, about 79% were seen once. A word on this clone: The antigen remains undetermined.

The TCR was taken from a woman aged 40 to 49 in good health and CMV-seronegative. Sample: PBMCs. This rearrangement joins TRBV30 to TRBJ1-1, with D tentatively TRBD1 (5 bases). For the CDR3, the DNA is TGTGCCTGGGGGACTCGAGGCAACACTGAAGCTTTCTTT. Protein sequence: CAWGTRGNTEAFF.